This T cell receptor (beta chain) was captured by sequencing in a study of a mutant IDH1 vaccine in newly diagnosed glioma. As for the study in general: Eight vaccinations went to patients in weeks 1, 3, 5, 7, 11, 15, 19, 23. Before enrollment, the patients had been treated with radiotherapy alone, temozolomide alone, or both together. Most of them had received both.

The table came from immunoSEQ multiplex PCR; TCRdb's copy has only in-frame clones and leaves some out. Here the sample spans approximately 30,000 clones, around 80% being singletons. Sample time point: week 23, last vaccination. The content of each vaccine dose was 300 ug of mutant IDH1 20-mer peptide, and topical imiquimod accompanied it. The CDR3 covers 18 residues. The V and J ends lost 0 bases and 5 bases, in that order; junction bases with no gene match: 16. Germline lookup yields CDR1 LNHNV and CDR2 YYDKDF (reference sequence). A note on this clone: Its antigen is still unknown.

This sample comprised PBMCs, obtained from a glioma patient whose treatment included an IDH1 peptide vaccine. The chain links TRBV15 to TRBJ2-7, with 7 bases fitting TRBD1. The receptor comes from a woman aged 25 to 39 with glioma. The DNA for the CDR3 is TGTGCCACCAGCAGAGATAAGAGGACAGGAAGAGATCCGAACGAGCAGTACTTC. Translation gives CATSRDKRTGRDPNEQYF.